The rows below give T cell receptor beta chains drawn from one sample of a study of siplizumab effects on memory and regulatory T cells. Sequencing used immunoSEQ multiplex PCR; TCRdb keeps in-frame clones, though not all of them. The sample yields 60,000 to 65,000 clones, less than 80% seen once. Sequencing used memory CD4+ T cells sorted from blood. The origin of the receptors is a human donor in good health. Each CDR3 is given with its conserved first and last residue. Each record gives: D gene, V gene, clone size, J gene, CDR3 protein, CDR3 DNA. The D gene is left open where the match is weak. Clone size is given for some rows only: seen once, a few or many times, or a class if the clone is expanded.

>TRBD1|TRBV19|NA|TRBJ1-5
CASDRGSGNQPQHF
TGTGCCAGCGACAGGGGATCAGGGAATCAGCCCCAGCATTTT
>TRBD2|TRBV7-2|NA|TRBJ2-7
CASSLARESYEQHF
TGTGCCAGCAGCTTGGCGCGGGAGTCCTACGAGCAGCACTTC
>NA|TRBV5-1|NA|TRBJ2-3
CASSSPEGTDTQYF
TGCGCCAGCAGCAGTCCCGAAGGCACAGATACGCAGTATTTT
>NA|TRBV7-2|NA|TRBJ2-7
CASSLSHYSSYEQYF
TGTGCCAGCAGCTTAAGTCACTATAGCTCCTACGAGCAGTACTTC
>TRBD2|TRBV5-6|NA|TRBJ2-1
CASSSWGLGTYNEQFF
TGTGCCAGCAGCTCGTGGGGACTAGGAACCTACAATGAGCAGTTCTTC
>NA|TRBV7-3|NA|TRBJ2-1
CASKIDSSYNEQFF
TGTGCCAGCAAGATAGACAGCTCCTACAATGAGCAGTTCTTC
>TRBD1|TRBV30|NA|TRBJ2-7
CAWSTGTGGYEQYF
TGTGCCTGGAGTACCGGGACAGGGGGCTACGAGCAGTACTTC
>TRBD1|TRBV18|NA|TRBJ1-6
CASSGQGGNSPLHF
TGTGCCAGCTCAGGACAGGGTGGCAATTCACCCCTCCACTTT
>TRBD1|TRBV5-4|NA|TRBJ1-1
CASSADRGRGGF
TGTGCCAGCAGCGCGGACAGGGGGAGGGGAGGCTTT
>TRBD2|TRBV6-5|NA|TRBJ2-3
CASSYKGLAGDTQYF
TGTGCCAGCAGTTACAAGGGACTAGCGGGAGATACGCAGTATTTT
>NA|TRBV28|NA|TRBJ1-2
CASSSTQGQFTNYGYTF
TGTGCCAGCAGTTCAACACAAGGGCAGTTTACTAACTATGGCTACACCTTC
>TRBD1|TRBV19|NA|TRBJ1-2
CASSIADRGSYGYTF
TGTGCCAGTAGTATTGCGGACAGGGGTTCTTATGGCTACACCTTC
>NA|TRBV19|NA|TRBJ2-7
CASSPQPYRVQEQYF
TGTGCCAGTAGCCCCCAACCTTACAGGGTCCAAGAGCAGTACTTC
>TRBD2|TRBV6-1|NA|TRBJ2-7
CASRDTSGGPYEQYF
TGTGCCAGCAGAGACACTAGCGGGGGACCCTACGAGCAGTACTTC
>NA|TRBV5-6|NA|TRBJ1-2
CASSVSGFYGYTF
TGTGCCAGCAGCGTATCGGGTTTCTATGGCTACACCTTC
>NA|TRBV6-5|NA|TRBJ2-3
CASSPRGVTDTQYF
TGTGCCAGCAGTCCTCGAGGGGTTACAGATACGCAGTATTTT
>NA|TRBV28|NA|TRBJ1-5
CASSSVGGYQPQHF
TGTGCCAGCAGTTCTGTAGGGGGATATCAGCCCCAGCATTTT
>TRBD1|TRBV28|NA|TRBJ1-2
CASSPQTGQAGYGYTF
TGTGCCAGCAGTCCCCAAACAGGACAGGCGGGCTATGGCTACACCTTC
>NA|TRBV4-2|NA|TRBJ2-1
CASSHTGSSYNEQFF
TGTGCCAGCAGTCATACAGGAAGCTCCTACAATGAGCAGTTCTTC
>TRBD1|TRBV6-5|few|TRBJ1-5
CASTRTGFQGKPQHF
TGTGCCAGCACCCGGACAGGGTTTCAGGGTAAGCCCCAGCATTTT
>NA|TRBV19|NA|TRBJ1-1
CASSIGIDTEAFF
TGTGCCAGTAGTATAGGGATTGACACTGAAGCTTTCTTT
>NA|TRBV14|NA|TRBJ2-1
CASSSRDNSINEQFF
TGTGCCAGCAGCTCCCGGGACAATAGTATCAATGAGCAGTTCTTC
>TRBD2|TRBV11-2|NA|TRBJ2-7
CASRDWGGTGTKGEQYF
TGTGCCAGCAGGGATTGGGGGGGGACCGGGACGAAGGGAGAGCAGTACTTC
>TRBD1|TRBV6-1|NA|TRBJ1-5
CASGPDRHSNQPQHF
TGTGCCAGCGGACCGGACAGGCATAGCAATCAGCCCCAGCATTTT
>NA|TRBV5-8|NA|TRBJ2-7
CASSFYQHTYEQYF
TGTGCCAGCAGCTTTTATCAGCACACCTACGAGCAGTACTTC
>TRBD2|TRBV5-6|NA|TRBJ2-5
CASGTIGTTQETQYF
TGTGCCAGCGGTACTATTGGGACTACACAAGAGACCCAGTACTTC
>NA|TRBV5-6|NA|TRBJ1-5
CASSLNPGGQPQHF
TGTGCCAGCAGCTTGAATCCCGGGGGGCAGCCCCAGCATTTT
>NA|TRBV5-4|NA|TRBJ1-6
CASSLVWGNNNSPLHF
TGTGCCAGCAGCTTGGTTTGGGGAAATAATAATTCACCCCTCCACTTT
>TRBD2|TRBV5-6|NA|TRBJ2-5
CASSLVTSVETQYF
TGTGCCAGCAGCTTGGTCACTAGCGTAGAGACCCAGTACTTC
>NA|TRBV5-4|NA|TRBJ2-7
CASSRQATYEQYF
TGTGCCAGCAGCCGACAGGCGACCTACGAGCAGTACTTC
>TRBD1|TRBV2|few|TRBJ1-5
CASSVGQDYSNQPQHF
TGTGCCAGCAGTGTAGGACAGGATTATAGCAATCAGCCCCAGCATTTT
>NA|TRBV6-5|NA|TRBJ2-4
CASSTSKSKNIQYF
TGTGCCAGCAGTACCTCAAAGTCCAAAAACATTCAGTACTTC
>TRBD2|TRBV7-3|once|TRBJ2-4
CASSSGLAGDIQYF
TGTGCCAGCAGCTCGGGACTAGCGGGTGACATTCAGTACTTC
>TRBD1|TRBV4-3|NA|TRBJ1-2
CASSRTGEGGYTF
TGCGCCAGCAGCCGTACAGGGGAGGGAGGCTACACCTTC
>TRBD1|TRBV27|NA|TRBJ1-2
CASSPRDRGPQGYTF
TGTGCCAGCAGTCCCCGGGACAGGGGGCCTCAAGGCTACACCTTC
>NA|TRBV1|NA|TRBJ1-2
CTSSYGQEPYGYTF
TGCACCAGCAGTTACGGACAGGAACCCTATGGCTACACCTTC
>NA|TRBV7-9|few|TRBJ1-5
CASSFAQNQPQHF
TGTGCCAGCAGCTTTGCGCAGAATCAGCCCCAGCATTTT
>NA|TRBV12-2|NA|TRBJ2-7
CASRRDSGSYEQYF
TGTGCAAGTCGCCGCGACAGCGGCTCCTACGAGCAGTACTTC
>TRBD1|TRBV30|NA|TRBJ1-2
CAWYDRGSYGYTF
TGTGCCTGGTATGACAGGGGATCCTATGGCTACACCTTC
>NA|TRBV19|NA|TRBJ2-3
CASIGERGATDTQYF
TGTGCCAGTATTGGAGAACGGGGGGCCACAGATACGCAGTATTTT
>TRBD1|TRBV4-1|NA|TRBJ1-6
CASSPGQGVISPLHF
TGCGCCAGCAGCCCCGGGCAGGGGGTCATTTCACCCCTCCACTTT
>NA|TRBV19|NA|TRBJ1-3
CATYRENTIYF
TGTGCCACTTACAGGGAAAACACCATATATTTT
>TRBD1|TRBV6-1|NA|TRBJ2-7
CASRWDRETYEQYF
TGTGCCAGCAGGTGGGACAGGGAGACCTACGAGCAGTACTTC
>TRBD1|TRBV10-3|once|TRBJ2-5
CAISILGQGQETQYF
TGTGCCATCAGCATACTCGGACAGGGCCAAGAGACCCAGTACTTC
>NA|TRBV14|NA|TRBJ1-1
CASSRWGTEAFF
TGTGCCAGCAGCCGTTGGGGCACTGAAGCTTTCTTT
>NA|TRBV6-4|NA|TRBJ1-2
CASSDPPGLYGYTF
TGTGCCAGCAGTGACCCCCCAGGGCTCTATGGCTACACCTTC
>TRBD1|TRBV28|NA|TRBJ2-7
CASRPDLTGAGEQYF
TGTGCCAGCCGTCCTGACCTCACAGGGGCTGGCGAGCAGTACTTC
>NA|TRBV5-5|NA|TRBJ1-2
CASSPAGGSNYGYTF
TGTGCCAGCAGCCCCGCCGGGGGTTCTAACTATGGCTACACCTTC
>NA|TRBV21-1|NA|TRBJ2-7
CASSKARTGVGEQYF
TGTGCCAGCAGCAAAGCTCGGACAGGGGTTGGCGAGCAGTACTTC
>TRBD2|TRBV7-3|NA|TRBJ2-2
CASSFLGTSVSGELFF
TGTGCCAGCAGCTTTCTAGGGACTAGCGTTTCCGGGGAGCTGTTTTTT
>NA|TRBV5-4|NA|TRBJ1-2
CASSGSFNYGYTF
TGTGCCAGCAGCGGGTCATTCAACTATGGCTACACCTTC
>TRBD2|TRBV27|NA|TRBJ2-7
CASSLRGGLAGGIYEQYF
TGTGCCAGCAGTTTAAGGGGCGGACTAGCGGGGGGTATCTACGAGCAGTACTTC
>NA|TRBV6-1|few|TRBJ2-6
CASSEDWGRRSGANVLTF
TGTGCCAGCAGTGAGGATTGGGGACGGCGCTCTGGGGCCAACGTCCTGACTTTC
>NA|TRBV14|few|TRBJ1-2
CASSQDRTGGGYTF
TGTGCCAGCAGCCAAGATCGAACGGGCGGCGGCTACACCTTC
>TRBD2|TRBV7-2|NA|TRBJ2-1
CASSPRTSDADEQFF
TGTGCCAGCAGCCCGCGGACTAGTGACGCGGATGAGCAGTTCTTC
>NA|TRBV5-6|NA|TRBJ2-7
CASPAVPVSSYEQYF
TGTGCCAGCCCAGCAGTGCCAGTTTCCTCCTACGAGCAGTACTTC